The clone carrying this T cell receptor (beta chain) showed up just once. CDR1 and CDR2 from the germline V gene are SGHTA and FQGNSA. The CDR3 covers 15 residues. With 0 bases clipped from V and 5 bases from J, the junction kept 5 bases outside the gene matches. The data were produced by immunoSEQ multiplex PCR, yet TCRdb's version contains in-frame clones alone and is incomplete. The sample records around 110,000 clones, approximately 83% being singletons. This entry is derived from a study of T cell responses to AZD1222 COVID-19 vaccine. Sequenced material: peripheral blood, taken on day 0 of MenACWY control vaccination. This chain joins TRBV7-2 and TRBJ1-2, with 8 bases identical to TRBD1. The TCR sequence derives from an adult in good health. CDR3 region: CASSLAGQGNYGYTF. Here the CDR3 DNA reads TGTGCCAGCAGCTTAGCCGGACAGGGAAATTATGGCTACACCTTC.